This entry concerns a single T cell receptor beta chain. Its specificity is unknown. This record comes from a study of T cells after yellow fever vaccination. Study results and caveats: Peaking faster, on day 5 versus 15, the secondary response was nonetheless weaker. Abundant contaminating clonotypes from the bulk population could appear in FACS-sorted repertoires. The study re-detected most primary-vaccination clones after the booster (about 96% CD4, approximately 88% CD8).

Trimming cost V 1 base and J 7 bases, with 11 bases left between them. The germline V gene encodes CDR1 SEHNR and CDR2 FQNEAQ (reference sequence). This CDR3 is 14 amino acids long. 5'RACE template switching generated TCR cDNA, adding a universal primer site and UMIs. TCRdb reanalysed the 5' RACE reads using MiXCR and keeps one entry per CDR3 protein. The table lists fewer than 500,000 distinct CDR3 sequences, around a sixth of them singletons. J is TRBJ1-5 and V is TRBV7-9; no clear D. This TCR was sampled from a man aged 18 to 29 who received the YFV17D yellow fever vaccine. The sequences come from PBMCs, collected before the yellow fever booster vaccination. CDR3 DNA sequence: TGTGCCAGCAGCTTAGGGCAGTCTTGGCAGCCCCAGCATTTT. Translating it yields CASSLGQSWQPQHF.